Below, one T cell receptor beta chain is given with its context. Its target is unknown. This sample stems from a study of monozygotic twins with cystic fibrosis. Study overall: Libraries were built from approximately 3 micrograms of fragmented DNA using approximately 16 PCR cycles.

Study-wide points: Monozygotic CF twin pairs shared significantly more nucleotide-identical clonotypes than unrelated CF individuals did. No link emerged between shared CDR3 counts and age, concordance or severity. In 13 of 16 pairs, V gene usage was closest to the co-twin's.

Per the germline V gene, CDR1 is LGHNT and CDR2 is FRNRAP. This CDR3 is 14 amino acids long. Trimming left V 6 bases short and J 7 bases short, with 18 bases between. TCRdb's copy holds only in-frame clones and misses some; the assay was immunoSEQ multiplex PCR. The repertoire holds about 12,000 clones, with approximately 85% as singletons. The sample consisted of blood. This sequence joins TRBV12-5 and TRBJ1-2; no definite D call. This clonotype was sampled from a man between 18 and 35 years old with cystic fibrosis. Here the CDR3 reads CASGPRAGIGGYTF. CDR3 nucleotide sequence: TGTGCTAGTGGCCCCCGGGCCGGAATAGGTGGCTACACCTTC.